This TCR beta chain was sequenced for a study of Ad26.COV2.S vaccination and SARS-CoV-2 variants (dated by TCRdb to the early 2020s). Regarding the study in general: Donors in the vaccine arm were drawn from COV1001, a phase I-IIa trial of Ad26.COV2.S in healthy adults that was multicentre, randomized, double-blind and placebo-controlled. Ad26.COV2.S was administered intramuscularly at 5 x 10^10 or 1 x 10^11 viral particles, either as a single shot or as two shots given 56 days apart. TCRbeta repertoire sequencing was used to assess the specificity and breadth of SARS-CoV-2-reactive T cell receptors after Ad26.COV2.S vaccination. The TCR-sequenced set comprised about 32 samples: around 20 Ad26.COV2.S vaccine recipients, 5 placebo recipients and 8 SARS-CoV-2 convalescent individuals. Participants in the trial were split at random into five groups of five each, receiving low-dose or high-dose Ad26.COV2.S once or twice, or else placebo on both occasions. Blinding of investigators to trial group allocation was maintained during experiments and outcome assessment. Points the paper makes about the study in general: The authors noted that the TCR breadth and depth analyses may have underestimated total T cell responses. Spike-specific TCR breadth was higher in Ad26.COV2.S recipients than in placebo recipients (P = 0.0014). The study lacked the statistical power to compare responses across vaccine doses or regimens. After vaccination, substantial breadth of spike-specific CD8+ and CD4+ T cell responses was reported. Comparable non-spike TCR breadth was observed between vaccine and placebo recipients, consistent with only spike being contained in the vaccine.

The meaning of the sample's treatment or condition label: 19 received Ad26.COV2.S at low or high dose, single or two shots; 5 received placebo; per-sample allocation not given. Repertoires of vaccine and placebo recipients were sequenced from samples collected on day 63 after the first injection. Between 29 July and 7 August 2020, Cohort 1b enrolled around 25 adults aged 18-55 years at one site in Boston, USA. Ad26.COV2.S consisted of a replication-incompetent adenovirus type 26 vector by which a prefusion-stabilized SARS-CoV-2 spike protein from the original Wuhan strain was expressed. This clone appeared once. Its antigen has not been determined. The input lacks base qualities; no much larger clone sits a single base away. Inclusive of the bounding cysteine and phenylalanine, the CDR3 is 16 residues long. Of the read, only the CDR3 DNA is kept; its 48 bases are in frame from base 1. For CDR1 and CDR2, the germline V gene lists LGHNA and YNFKEQ. Trimmed from V: 4 bases; trimmed from J: 7 bases; junction bases lacking a gene match: 15.

The immunoSEQ Assay was used to sequence TCRbeta CDR3 regions. After extraction, genomic DNA underwent amplification by bias-controlled multiplex PCR, followed by high-throughput sequencing. The source study handled its data this way. To quantify the absolute abundance of every unique TCRbeta CDR3 region, sequences were collapsed and filtered. T cell fraction was estimated by normalizing TCRbeta template counts to usable DNA, with usable DNA measured through amplification of reference genes found in all nucleated cells. Repertoire TCRs were annotated as SARS-CoV-2-specific when V gene, CDR3 amino acid sequence and J gene were exactly matched to a known reactive TCR set. The reference SARS-CoV-2 TCR set came from MIRA and was filtered for enrichment in COVID-19-positive ImmuneCODE repertoires, removing public or cross-reactive TCRs. Drawing on the MIRA antigens, annotated TCRs were analysed further at the level of specific ORF or position within ORF. Depth was the summed frequency of annotated unique rearrangements, while breadth was defined as annotated unique rearrangements over total unique productive rearrangements. Two-sided Wilcoxon rank-sum tests were used to compare TCR breadth between groups. TCRdb mirrors the immuneACCESS table, restricted to in-frame sequences. Some clones are absent from its copies; in checked studies, under half trace to an unresolved V gene, and the reason for the others is unknown. V, J and clone size are those of that table, while D and trimming were read from the DNA. The sample table holds some 250,000 clones, of which approximately 90% were seen once. Jointly, the top ten make up roughly a tenth of the sample.

The receptor comes from a person between 18 and 65 years old who received the Ad26.COV2.S COVID-19 vaccine or a placebo. Recombination connected TRBV4-2 to TRBJ1-2; 7 middle bases align to TRBD1. The sample consisted of peripheral blood, taken in a trial of Ad26.COV2.S vaccine versus placebo. The sequenced DNA is TGTGCCAGCAGCCTTTCTTCGGACAGGAAGACGGGTGGCTACACCTTC. Protein translation: CASSLSSDRKTGGYTF.